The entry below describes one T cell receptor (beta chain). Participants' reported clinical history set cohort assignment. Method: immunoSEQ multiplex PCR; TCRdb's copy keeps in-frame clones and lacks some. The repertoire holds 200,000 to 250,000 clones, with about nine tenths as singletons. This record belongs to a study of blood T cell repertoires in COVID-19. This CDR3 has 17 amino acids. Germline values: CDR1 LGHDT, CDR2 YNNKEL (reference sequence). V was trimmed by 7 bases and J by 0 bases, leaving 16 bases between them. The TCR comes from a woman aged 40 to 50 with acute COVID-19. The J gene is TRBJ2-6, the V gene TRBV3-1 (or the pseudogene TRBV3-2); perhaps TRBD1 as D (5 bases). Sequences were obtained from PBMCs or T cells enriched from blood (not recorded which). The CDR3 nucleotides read TGTGCCAGCAAGCCCAGGGAAGGGGTCTCTGGGGCCAACGTCCTGACTTTC. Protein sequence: CASKPREGVSGANVLTF.